The sequence of this T cell receptor beta chain was determined in a study of identical twins. TCRdb processed the 5' RACE reads anew with MiXCR; each CDR3 protein has one entry. The data hold hundreds of thousands of distinct CDR3 sequences, with 5.5% to 8% observed a single time. This CDR3 is 15 amino acids long. From germline, CDR1 is KGHSH and CDR2 LQKENI. V shed 3 bases, J shed 3 bases, and the junction held 4 bases outside the gene matches. These same records also appear under a second study, on yellow fever vaccine responses in identical twins.

The sequencing sample was made of memory (CD45RO+) T cells sorted from blood. This receptor was obtained from a woman in her late teens or twenties in good health. The V gene is TRBV18, the J gene TRBJ2-1; 8 bases are shared with TRBD1. For the CDR3, the DNA is TGTGCCAGCTCACCCGACAGGGGAAACTACAATGAGCAGTTCTTC. Protein product: CASSPDRGNYNEQFF.